The rows below give T cell receptor beta chains drawn from one sample of a study of beta chain features in type 1 diabetes. The protocol was immunoSEQ multiplex PCR, while the TCRdb copy is restricted to in-frame clones and leaves out a portion. The sample has about 240,000 clones, 25% to 30% seen once. Sample: central memory CD4+ T cells from blood. Receptors originate from a man aged 25-40 years in good health. The CDR3 runs from the conserved cysteine through the conserved F or W. D genes are given only for firm matches. The size of a clone is reported for some rows only, either as once, few or many, or as a class for expanded clones.

clone_size	d_call	j_call	v_call	cdr3_length	cdr3_nt	cdr3_aa
-	-	TRBJ2-3	TRBV30	12	TGTGCCTGGAGGCCTACCTCAGATACGCAGTATTTT	CAWRPTSDTQYF
many	-	TRBJ2-3	TRBV9	16	TGTGCCAGCAGCGTAGTTGCGACTCCTAGCACAGATACGCAGTATTTT	CASSVVATPSTDTQYF
few	-	TRBJ1-4	TRBV7-8	15	TGTGCCAGCAGCTACGGAGAAGGGGGGCAAGAAAAACTGTTTTTT	CASSYGEGGQEKLFF
-	-	TRBJ2-7	TRBV5-1	15	TGCGCCAGCAGCTTGGATACAGCTGGCCTCTACGAGCAGTACTTC	CASSLDTAGLYEQYF
-	-	TRBJ1-3	TRBV11-2	11	TGTGCCAGCAGCTCAACCAGACCCATATATTTT	CASSSTRPIYF
-	-	TRBJ2-7	TRBV28	12	TGTGCCAGCAGTTTAACCTCCTACGAGCAGTACTTC	CASSLTSYEQYF
few	-	TRBJ2-5	TRBV11-2	13	TGTGCCAGCAGCGCGGGACCGCAAGAGACCCAGTACTTC	CASSAGPQETQYF
-	-	TRBJ2-2	TRBV29-1	14	TGCAGCGTTAGGATGGGGGTGGGCACCGGGGAGCTGTTTTTT	CSVRMGVGTGELFF
-	-	TRBJ2-3	TRBV4-2	16	TGTGCCAGCAGCCAAGTACAGGGCAGCGTCACAGATACGCAGTATTTT	CASSQVQGSVTDTQYF
-	TRBD2	TRBJ2-1	TRBV30	14	TGTGCCTGGAGCCTAGCGGGGGTCATCAATGAGCAGTTCTTC	CAWSLAGVINEQFF
-	TRBD1	TRBJ2-1	TRBV4-3	13	TGCGCCAGCAGCCAGGAAGGGGCAGGGGGGCAGTTCTTC	CASSQEGAGGQFF
many	-	TRBJ2-5	TRBV13	17	TGTGCCAGCAGCCCCTCCCCTGCGGAGGGTCCTCAAGAGACCCAGTACTTC	CASSPSPAEGPQETQYF
many	TRBD2	TRBJ2-1	TRBV7-9	14	TGTGCCAGCAACTTAGCGGGGACCAACAATGAGCAGTTCTTC	CASNLAGTNNEQFF
few	-	TRBJ2-1	TRBV13	15	TGTGCCAGCAGCCTCCCGGGAGCAACCGGCAATGAGCAGTTCTTC	CASSLPGATGNEQFF
-	TRBD2	TRBJ2-7	TRBV5-6	15	TGTGCCAGCAGCTTGCGGCTAGCGGGAAACTACGAGCAGTACTTC	CASSLRLAGNYEQYF
-	-	TRBJ2-3	TRBV4-1	16	TGCGCCAGCAGCCAAGCCCAGGTGGGCCCTACAGATACGCAGTATTTT	CASSQAQVGPTDTQYF
few	-	TRBJ2-5	TRBV2	14	TGTGCCAGCAGTGAAGCTGGGGGTGGGGAGACCCAGTACTTC	CASSEAGGGETQYF
once	-	TRBJ2-4	TRBV5-4	16	TGTGCCAGCAGCTTACAGGTCCCCGGTGCCAAAAACATTCAGTACTTC	CASSLQVPGAKNIQYF
many	-	TRBJ2-6	TRBV10-3	15	TGTGCCATCAGTGAGTCAGGGCCTGGGGCCAACGTCCTGACTTTC	CAISESGPGANVLTF
many	-	TRBJ2-1	TRBV4-2	9	TGTGCCAGCAGCCTCGAGCAGTTCTTC	CASSLEQFF
-	-	TRBJ2-7	TRBV4-1	16	TGCGCCAGCAGCCCCTTACCGGGAATACTCCGCTACGAGCAGTACTTC	CASSPLPGILRYEQYF
-	-	TRBJ2-6	TRBV27	18	TGTGCCAGCAGTTCCCCCAGGGGACCCTTGTCTGGGGCCAACGTCCTGACTTTC	CASSSPRGPLSGANVLTF
-	-	TRBJ1-5	TRBV7-9	14	TGTGCCAGCAGCTGGGGCGGCAGGGGTCAGCCCCAGCATTTT	CASSWGGRGQPQHF
few	TRBD1	TRBJ1-2	TRBV5-4	17	TGTGCCAGCAGTTCTAAGTCGACAGGGGTTAGGCACTATGGCTACACCTTC	CASSSKSTGVRHYGYTF
-	TRBD2	TRBJ2-5	TRBV4-2	14	TGTGCCAGCACTCCCGGGACTAATCAAGAGACCCAGTACTTC	CASTPGTNQETQYF
-	-	TRBJ2-2	TRBV29-1	16	TGCAGCGTTACTAACCCTGCCAGGGGGGAGACCGGGGAGCTGTTTTTT	CSVTNPARGETGELFF
few	-	TRBJ1-1	TRBV4-2	14	TGTGCCAGCAGCCAAGACCAGGGTGGTACTGAAGCTTTCTTT	CASSQDQGGTEAFF
-	-	TRBJ1-1	TRBV5-1	15	TGCGCCAGCAGCCAAAAGGGACACCCGGATACTGAAGCTTTCTTT	CASSQKGHPDTEAFF
-	-	TRBJ2-7	TRBV2	12	TGTGCCAGCAGGGAACAGGGTCCCCAGCAGTACTTC	CASREQGPQQYF
few	TRBD2	TRBJ2-5	TRBV30	12	TGTGCCACCGCGGGGGACCGGGGGGCCCAGTACTTC	CATAGDRGAQYF
few	TRBD1	TRBJ2-5	TRBV29-1	12	TGCAGCGGACGCCAGGGGGAAGAGACCCAGTACTTC	CSGRQGEETQYF
-	TRBD1	TRBJ1-1	TRBV7-2	15	TGTGCCAGCAGAGTAACAGGGGGCGGCAACACTGAAGCTTTCTTT	CASRVTGGGNTEAFF
few	-	TRBJ2-1	TRBV19	14	TGTGCCAGTAGTACCAACAGGGATCGCAATGAGCAGTTCTTC	CASSTNRDRNEQFF
-	-	TRBJ2-1	TRBV18	14	TGTGCCAGCTCACCACCCGCAGGCAACAATGAGCAGTTCTTC	CASSPPAGNNEQFF
few	TRBD1	TRBJ1-2	TRBV29-1	13	TGCAGCGTGGGGACAGGGGGAATCGATGGCTACACCTTC	CSVGTGGIDGYTF
-	TRBD1	TRBJ2-5	TRBV4-2	16	TGTGCCAGCAGCCAGGGCACAGGGGGCCAGGGGGAGACCCAGTACTTC	CASSQGTGGQGETQYF
-	TRBD1	TRBJ2-3	TRBV14	15	TGTGCCAGCAGCCAAGTCACAGGGGGAACAGATACGCAGTATTTT	CASSQVTGGTDTQYF
many	-	TRBJ1-2	TRBV30	12	TGTGCCTGGACCTACACGGACTATGGCTACACCTTC	CAWTYTDYGYTF
few	-	TRBJ1-5	TRBV21-1	17	TGTGCCAGCACCGTCACCAGGGGAGGTGGTGGCAATCAGCCCCAGCATTTT	CASTVTRGGGGNQPQHF
-	-	TRBJ1-2	TRBV9	14	TGTGCCAGCAGCGTAGAAGGCAGAGATTATGGCTACACCTTC	CASSVEGRDYGYTF
few	-	TRBJ2-7	TRBV30	13	TGTGCCTGGAGTAAAAACAGGCGCAACGAGCAGTACTTC	CAWSKNRRNEQYF
-	TRBD2	TRBJ2-1	TRBV6-6	15	TGTGCCAGCAGGGAACTAGCGGGAGGTTACAATGAGCAGTTCTTC	CASRELAGGYNEQFF
-	-	TRBJ1-2	TRBV5-1	13	TGCGCCAGCAGCTTGGACACCTACTATGGCTACACCTTC	CASSLDTYYGYTF
once	-	TRBJ2-7	TRBV29-1	14	TGCAGCGTTGAGGGGACAAACCAAAGGACCGAGCAGTACTTC	CSVEGTNQRTEQYF
few	-	TRBJ2-5	TRBV2	14	TGTGCCAGCAGCCACAGGGAATTCGGAGAGACCCAGTACTTC	CASSHREFGETQYF